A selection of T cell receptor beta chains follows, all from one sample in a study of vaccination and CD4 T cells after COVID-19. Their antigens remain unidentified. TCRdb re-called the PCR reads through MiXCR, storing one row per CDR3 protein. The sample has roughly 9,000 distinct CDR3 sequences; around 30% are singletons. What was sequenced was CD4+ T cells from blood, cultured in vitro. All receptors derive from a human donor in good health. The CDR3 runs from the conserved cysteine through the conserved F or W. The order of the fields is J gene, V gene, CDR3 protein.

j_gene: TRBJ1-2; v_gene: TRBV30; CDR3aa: CAWSVRGNYGYTF
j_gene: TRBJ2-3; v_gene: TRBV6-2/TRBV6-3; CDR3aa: CASSYPPDGATDTQYF
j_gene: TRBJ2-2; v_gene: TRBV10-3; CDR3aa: CAISQNTGELFF
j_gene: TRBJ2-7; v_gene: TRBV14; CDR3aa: CASGLAGVPEQYF
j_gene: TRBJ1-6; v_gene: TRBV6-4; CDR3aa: CASSDSAGRNSPLHF
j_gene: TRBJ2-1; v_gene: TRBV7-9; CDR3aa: CASSLEVSGGYNEQFF
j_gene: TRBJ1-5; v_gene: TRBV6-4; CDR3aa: CASSPVPVGLGNQPQHF
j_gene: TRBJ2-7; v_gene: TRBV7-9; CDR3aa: CASSSRGYEQYF
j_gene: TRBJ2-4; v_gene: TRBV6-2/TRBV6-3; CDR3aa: CASSRPLAGVAKNIQYF
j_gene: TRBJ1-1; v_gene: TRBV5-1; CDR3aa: CASSSQAGVNTEAFF
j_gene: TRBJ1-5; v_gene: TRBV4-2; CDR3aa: CASSQDVNTQPQHF
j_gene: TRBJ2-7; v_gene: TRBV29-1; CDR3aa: CSVQGRDSTYEQYF
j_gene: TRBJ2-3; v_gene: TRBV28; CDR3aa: CASSLTSGPDTQYF
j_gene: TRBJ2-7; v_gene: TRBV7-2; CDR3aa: CASSSAGDLGYEQYF
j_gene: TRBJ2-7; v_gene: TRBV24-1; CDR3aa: CATSDAGSRSSYEQYF
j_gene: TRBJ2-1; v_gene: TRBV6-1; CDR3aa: CASKGEPTYNEQFF
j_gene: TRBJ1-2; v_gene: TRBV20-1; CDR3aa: CSAPDSTYGYTF
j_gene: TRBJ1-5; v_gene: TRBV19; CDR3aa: CASSRQGTSKPYSNQPQHF
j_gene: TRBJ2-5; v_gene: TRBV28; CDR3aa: CASRRQGEETQYF
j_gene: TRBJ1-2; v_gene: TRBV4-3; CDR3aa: CASSQNRGAYYGYTF
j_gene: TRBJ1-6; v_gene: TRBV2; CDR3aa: CASRSEGTYNSPLHF
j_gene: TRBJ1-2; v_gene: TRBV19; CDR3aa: CASSLRDRSGGYTF
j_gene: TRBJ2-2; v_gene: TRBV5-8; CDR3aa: CASSLWDTGELFF
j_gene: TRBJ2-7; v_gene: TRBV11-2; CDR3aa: CASSPDLRGGYEQYF
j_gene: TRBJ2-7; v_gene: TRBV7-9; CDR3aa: CASSFGGLEQYF